The clone carrying this T cell receptor (beta chain) is a singleton in its sample. Its target is unknown. The source of the sample is a study of blood T cells in healthy people across ages. With V trimmed by 5 bases and J by 7 bases, 4 bases remained unmatched. The germline V gene has CDR1 SGHTA and CDR2 FQGNSA. There are 13 residues in the CDR3. A second PCR, run for about 7 to 11 cycles, used a sample-barcoded 5' primer plus a J-beta primer mix. TCRdb passed the 5' RACE reads through MiXCR, listing each CDR3 protein once. In the table there are roughly 700,000 distinct CDR3 sequences, roughly 49% of which are singletons. Study-level points and caveats: More naive CD4+ cells and higher diversity marked long-lived donors relative to aged donors.

This chain connects TRBV7-2 to TRBJ1-4; 7 bases are a match to TRBD1. This sequence originates from a woman aged 55-75 years in good health. Sequenced sample: blood. The DNA for the CDR3 is TGTGCCAGCAGCGATAGACAGGGTGAAAAACTGTTTTTT. It specifies CASSDRQGEKLFF.